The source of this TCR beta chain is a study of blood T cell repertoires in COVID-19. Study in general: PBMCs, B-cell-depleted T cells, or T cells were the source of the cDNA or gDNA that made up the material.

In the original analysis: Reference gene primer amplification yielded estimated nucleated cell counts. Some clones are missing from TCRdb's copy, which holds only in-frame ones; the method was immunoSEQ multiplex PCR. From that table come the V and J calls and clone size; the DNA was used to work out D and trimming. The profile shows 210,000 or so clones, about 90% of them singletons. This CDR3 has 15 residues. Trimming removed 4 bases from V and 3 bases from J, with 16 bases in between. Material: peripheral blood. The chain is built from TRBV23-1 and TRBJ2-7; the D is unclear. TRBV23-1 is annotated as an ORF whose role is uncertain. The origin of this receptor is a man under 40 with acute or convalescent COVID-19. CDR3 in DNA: TGCGCCAGCAGTCTCCCTTGGCTCAGGAACTACGAGCAGTACTTC. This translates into CASSLPWLRNYEQYF.